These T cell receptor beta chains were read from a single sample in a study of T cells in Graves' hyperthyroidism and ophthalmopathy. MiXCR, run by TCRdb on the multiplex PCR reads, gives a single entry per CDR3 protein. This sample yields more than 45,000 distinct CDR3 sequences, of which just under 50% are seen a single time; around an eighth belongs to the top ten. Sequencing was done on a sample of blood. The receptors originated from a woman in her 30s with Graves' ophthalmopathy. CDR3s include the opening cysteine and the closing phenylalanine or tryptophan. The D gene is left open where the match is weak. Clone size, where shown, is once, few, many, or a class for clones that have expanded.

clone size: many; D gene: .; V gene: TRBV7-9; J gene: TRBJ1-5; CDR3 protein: CASSLGGEPQPQHF; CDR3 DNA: TGTGCCAGCAGCTTAGGAGGGGAACCTCAGCCCCAGCATTTT
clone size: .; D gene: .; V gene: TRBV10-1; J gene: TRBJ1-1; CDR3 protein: CASSESAGTEAFF; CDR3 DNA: TGCGCCAGCAGTGAGTCGGCGGGCACTGAAGCTTTCTTT
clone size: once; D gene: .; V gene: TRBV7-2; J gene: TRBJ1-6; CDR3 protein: CASSLLSYNSPLHF; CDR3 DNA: TGTGCCAGCAGCTTATTGTCTTATAATTCACCCCTCCACTTT
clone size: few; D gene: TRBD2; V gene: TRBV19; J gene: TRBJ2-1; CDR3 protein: CAWSDPRLAGDGSPFF; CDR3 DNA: TGTGCCTGGAGCGATCCGCGACTAGCGGGTGATGGGTCGCCGTTCTTC
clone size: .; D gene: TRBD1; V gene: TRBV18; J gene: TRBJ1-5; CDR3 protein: CASSTGVENLPQHF; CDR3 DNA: TGTGCCAGCTCGACAGGGGTGGAGAATCTGCCCCAGCATTTT
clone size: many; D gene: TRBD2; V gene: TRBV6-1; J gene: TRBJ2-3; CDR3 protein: CASSEEGLAMANTQYF; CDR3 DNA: TGTGCCAGCAGTGAAGAGGGACTAGCAATGGCGAATACGCAGTATTTT
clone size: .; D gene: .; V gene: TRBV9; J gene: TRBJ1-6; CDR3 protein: CASSLAGEFYNSPLHF; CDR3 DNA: TGTGCCAGCAGCTTAGCCGGGGAATTTTATAATTCACCCCTCCACTTT
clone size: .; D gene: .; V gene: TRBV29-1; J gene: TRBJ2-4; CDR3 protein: CSVEDPSGVRGVKNIQYF; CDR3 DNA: TGCAGCGTTGAAGATCCATCAGGGGTGCGTGGAGTTAAAAACATTCAGTACTTC
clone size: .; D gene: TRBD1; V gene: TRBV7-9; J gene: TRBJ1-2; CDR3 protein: CASSAGTGGNTF; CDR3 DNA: TGTGCCAGCAGCGCCGGGACAGGCGGAAACACCTTC
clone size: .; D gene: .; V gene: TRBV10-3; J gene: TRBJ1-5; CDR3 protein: CAISDSDQPQHF; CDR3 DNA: TGTGCCATCAGTGACAGCGATCAGCCCCAGCATTTT
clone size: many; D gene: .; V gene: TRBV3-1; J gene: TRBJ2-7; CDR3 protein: CASSQDHSWEQYF; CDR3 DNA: TGTGCCAGCAGCCAAGATCACTCCTGGGAGCAGTACTTC
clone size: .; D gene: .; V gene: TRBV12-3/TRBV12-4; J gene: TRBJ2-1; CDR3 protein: CASSSLNEQLF; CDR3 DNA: TGTGCTAGCAGCTCGTTGAATGAGCAGCTCTTC
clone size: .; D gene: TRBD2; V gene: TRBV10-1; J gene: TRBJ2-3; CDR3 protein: CASSRGLAFTDTQYF; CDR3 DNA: TGCGCCAGCAGCCGCGGACTAGCCTTCACAGATACGCAGTATTTT
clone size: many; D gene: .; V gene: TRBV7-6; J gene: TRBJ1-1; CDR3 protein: CASSQQENTEAFF; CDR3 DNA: TGTGCCAGCAGCCAACAAGAGAACACTGAAGCTTTCTTT
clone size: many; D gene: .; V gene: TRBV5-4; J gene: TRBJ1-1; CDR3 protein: CASSLEGGSMNTEAFF; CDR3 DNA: TGTGCCAGCAGCTTGGAGGGGGGCTCTATGAACACTGAAGCTTTCTTT
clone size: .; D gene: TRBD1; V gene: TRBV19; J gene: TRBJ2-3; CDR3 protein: CASRFQDRDF; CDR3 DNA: TGTGCCAGTAGATTCCAGGACAGGGATTTT
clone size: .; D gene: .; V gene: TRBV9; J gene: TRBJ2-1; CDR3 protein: CASSVAGSNEQFF; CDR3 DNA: TGTGCCAGCAGCGTAGCGGGGTCTAATGAGCAGTTCTTC
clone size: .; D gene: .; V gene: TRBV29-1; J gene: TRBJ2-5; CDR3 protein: CSVGIGTADSNQPQYF; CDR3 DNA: TGCAGCGTTGGTATAGGCACTGCCGATAGCAATCAGCCCCAGTACTTC
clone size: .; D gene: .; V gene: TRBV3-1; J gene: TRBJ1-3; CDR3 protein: CASSPLAWGPNSGNTIYF; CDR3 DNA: TGTGCCAGCAGCCCACTTGCCTGGGGACCGAACTCTGGAAACACCATATATTTT
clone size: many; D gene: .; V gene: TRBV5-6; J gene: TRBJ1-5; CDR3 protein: CASSLWVLQGNQPQHF; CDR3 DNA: TGTGCCAGCAGCTTGTGGGTTTTACAGGGTAATCAGCCCCAGCATTTT
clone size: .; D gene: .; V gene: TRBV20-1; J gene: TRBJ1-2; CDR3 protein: CGAKGLAGYTF; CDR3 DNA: TGCGGTGCTAAGGGGCTAGCGGGCTACACCTTC
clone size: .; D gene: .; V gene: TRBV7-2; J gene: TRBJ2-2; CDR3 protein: CASSRSGGYIGELFF; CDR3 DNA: TGTGCCAGCAGTCGATCCGGGGGATACATCGGGGAGCTGTTTTTT
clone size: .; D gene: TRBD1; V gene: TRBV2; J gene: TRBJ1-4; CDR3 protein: CASRPTGAEKLFF; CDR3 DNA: TGTGCCAGCAGGCCGACAGGGGCTGAAAAACTGTTTTTT
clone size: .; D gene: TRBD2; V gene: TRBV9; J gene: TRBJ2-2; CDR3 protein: CASSVESGRAGELFF; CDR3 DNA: TGTGCCAGCAGCGTAGAGAGTGGGAGGGCCGGGGAGCTGTTTTTT
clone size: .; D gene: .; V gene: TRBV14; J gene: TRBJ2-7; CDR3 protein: CASSQGGDRYEQYF; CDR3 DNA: TGTGCCAGCAGCCAAGGGGGAGACAGATACGAGCAGTACTTC
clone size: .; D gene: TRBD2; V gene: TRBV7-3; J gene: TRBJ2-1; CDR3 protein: CASSKDTAGGSREQFF; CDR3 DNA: TGTGCCAGCAGTAAAGATACAGCGGGAGGAAGCCGGGAGCAGTTCTTC
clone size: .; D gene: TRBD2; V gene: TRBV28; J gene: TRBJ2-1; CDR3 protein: CASTSGTSPSHEQFF; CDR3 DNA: TGTGCCAGCACGTCAGGGACTAGCCCATCCCATGAGCAGTTCTTC
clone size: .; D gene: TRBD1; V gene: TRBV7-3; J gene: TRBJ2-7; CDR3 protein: CASSLKGTGGEQYF; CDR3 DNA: TGTGCCAGCAGCTTAAAAGGGACAGGGGGCGAGCAGTACTTC
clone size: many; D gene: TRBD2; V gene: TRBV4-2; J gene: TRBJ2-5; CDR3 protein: CASSQELAGEETQYF; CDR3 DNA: TGTGCCAGCAGCCAAGAATTGGCGGGAGAGGAGACCCAGTACTTC
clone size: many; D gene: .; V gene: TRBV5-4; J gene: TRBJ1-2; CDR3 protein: CASSDGRESYGYTF; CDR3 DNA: TGTGCCAGCAGCGACGGACGGGAATCCTATGGCTACACCTTC